This T cell receptor beta chain was profiled in a study of blood T cell repertoires in COVID-19. Study-wide context: T cells, B-cell-depleted T cells, or PBMCs supplied cDNA or gDNA.

As to this clone: The junction shows a germline mismatch at one end, possibly a read error.

Germline assignment: CDR1 ENHRY and CDR2 SYGVKD. The CDR3 is 19 residues long. TCRdb's table, derived via immunoSEQ multiplex PCR, lists solely in-frame clones and lacks some. The sample includes approximately 180,000 clones, over 65% of them seen just once. The sequenced sample consisted of peripheral blood. This receptor was obtained from a person aged 70 to 80 with COVID-19, enrolled during active disease. The chain links TRBV10-3 to TRBJ1-2; D is undetermined. CDR3 nucleotides: TGTGCCATCACCGAGGGTCGGCGGCACAGCACACCCCCAGGCTATCGCTACACCTTC. Translating gives CAITEGRRHSTPPGYRYTF.